The 8 T cell receptor beta chains presented below share a single source sample, sequenced in a study of T cell repertoires in cytomegalovirus infection. One entry per CDR3 protein results from TCRdb running MiXCR on the reads. The profile shows hundreds of thousands of distinct CDR3 sequences, around 30% of them singletons. Antigen specificity for these receptors is unknown. This sample comprised cultured CD8+ T cells from PBMCs, obtained from culture after CMV antigen stimulation. All receptors come from a human donor in good health (CMV status not recorded). Some clones in this sample may be carry-over from other donors' samples.

The V and J genes are TRBV7-9 and TRBJ2-2; 7 positions agree with TRBD2. Germline CDR1 SEHNR, CDR2 FQNEAQ (reference sequence). With V trimmed by 5 bases and J by 7 bases, 4 bases remained unmatched. The CDR3 sequence is 13 residues long. CDR3 in amino acids: CASSLGRVGELFF. DNA of the CDR3: TGTGCCAGCAGCCTGGGGAGGGTCGGGGAGCTGTTTTTT.

This CDR3 is CATRPGQDNEQFF. CDR3 DNA: TGTGCCACCAGACCTGGACAGGACAATGAGCAGTTCTTC. The chain links TRBV24-1 to TRBJ2-1, with TRBD1 matching over 7 bases. The CDR3 is made up of 13 amino acids. The germline V gene encodes CDR1 KGHDR and CDR2 SFDVKD. Trimming took 7 bases from V and 5 from J; bases not matched to a gene: 4.

This CDR3 reads CASSYSKLNTEAFF. The CDR3 DNA reads as TGTGCCAGCAGTTACTCGAAGCTAAACACTGAAGCTTTCTTT. J is TRBJ1-1 and V is TRBV6-5; D is unclear. This CDR3 comprises 14 residues. Germline CDR1 MNHEY, CDR2 SVGAGI. Trimming took off 0 bases at V and 2 bases at J, with 7 bases between the two ends.

The chain is built from TRBV2 and TRBJ2-7, with 10 bases matching TRBD2. This CDR3 has 14 residues. Germline V gene sequence: CDR1 SNHLY, CDR2 FYNNEI. The V and J ends lost 1 base and 5 bases, in that order; junction bases with no gene match: 2. CDR3 loop: CASSEGGLAHEQYF. CDR3 DNA: TGTGCCAGCAGTGAAGGGGGACTAGCGCACGAGCAGTACTTC.

This clonotype was observed many times. The chain couples TRBV7-8 to TRBJ2-3, with 12 nucleotides matching TRBD2. CDR1 is SGHVS and CDR2 is FQNEAQ in the germline V gene. Losses at the gene ends were 5 bases for V and 6 bases for J; bases not matched to a gene: 6. The CDR3 consists of 15 residues. As DNA, the CDR3 is TGTGCCAGCAGCCAACTAGCGGGGGGTTTGGATACGCAGTATTTT. This translates into CASSQLAGGLDTQYF.

This clonotype has more than one count but fewer than ten. The chain links TRBV7-8 to TRBJ2-3; weak D call: TRBD2 (5 bases). This CDR3 has 15 amino acids. V gave up 5 bases and J gave up 6 bases, with 18 bases separating them. Germline CDR1 and CDR2: SGHVS and FQNEAQ. The CDR3 DNA follows: TGTGCCAGCAGCCTCCGGAGAGCGGCCCCGGATACGCAGTATTTT. This codes for CASSLRRAAPDTQYF.

The chain is built from TRBV27 and TRBJ2-7; 11 bases fit TRBD2. With 8 bases clipped from V and 3 bases from J, the junction kept 9 bases outside the gene matches. CDR3 size: 15 residues. Germline assignment: CDR1 MNHEY and CDR2 SMNVEV (reference sequence). The CDR3 region has the DNA TGTGCCAGCCGGAAACTAGCGGGGGACATCTACGAGCAGTACTTC. Translating gives CASRKLAGDIYEQYF.

This clonotype showed up many times. The rearrangement joins TRBV7-2 to TRBJ2-3; either TRBD1 or TRBD2 may supply D (5 bases each). Germline V CDR1 and CDR2: SGHTA, FQGNSA. This CDR3 spans 13 amino acids. The V gene lost 5 bases and the J gene lost 6 bases, with 12 bases spanning the gap. This CDR3 reads CASSPEWGDTQYF. Here the CDR3 DNA reads TGTGCCAGCAGCCCTGAATGGGGGGATACGCAGTATTTT.